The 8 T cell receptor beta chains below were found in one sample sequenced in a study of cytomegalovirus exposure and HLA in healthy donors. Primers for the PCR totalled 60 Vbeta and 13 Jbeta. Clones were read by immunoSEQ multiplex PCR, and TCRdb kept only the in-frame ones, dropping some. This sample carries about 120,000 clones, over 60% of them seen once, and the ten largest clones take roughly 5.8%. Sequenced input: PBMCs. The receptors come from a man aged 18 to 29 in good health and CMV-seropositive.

In DNA form, the CDR3 reads TGCAGCGCCCCGCAGGGTTTGAGCACAGATACGCAGTATTTT. Protein: CSAPQGLSTDTQYF. V usage is TRBV29-1 and J usage is TRBJ2-3; possible D gene TRBD1, 5 bases. The CDR3 totals 14 residues. V was trimmed by 7 bases and J by 0 bases, leaving 14 bases between them. From germline, CDR1 is SQVTM and CDR2 ANQGSEA.

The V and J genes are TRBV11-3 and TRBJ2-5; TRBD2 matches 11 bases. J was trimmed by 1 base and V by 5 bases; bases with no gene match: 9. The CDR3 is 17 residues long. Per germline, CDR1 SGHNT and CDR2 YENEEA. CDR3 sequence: CASSRTLSGGGQETQYF. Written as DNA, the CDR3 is TGTGCCAGCAGCCGGACCCTTAGCGGGGGGGGCCAAGAGACCCAGTACTTC.

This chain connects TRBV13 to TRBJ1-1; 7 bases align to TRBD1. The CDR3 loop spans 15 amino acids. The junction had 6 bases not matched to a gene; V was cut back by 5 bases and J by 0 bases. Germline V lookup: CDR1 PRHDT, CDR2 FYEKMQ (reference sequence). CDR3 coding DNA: TGTGCCAGCAGCCCCCGGGACAGACTGAACACTGAAGCTTTCTTT. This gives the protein CASSPRDRLNTEAFF.

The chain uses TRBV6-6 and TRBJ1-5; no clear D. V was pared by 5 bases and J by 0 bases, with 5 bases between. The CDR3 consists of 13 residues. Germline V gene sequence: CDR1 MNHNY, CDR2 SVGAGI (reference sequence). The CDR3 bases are TGTGCCAGCAGTCCGTATAGCAATCAGCCCCAGCATTTT. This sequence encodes CASSPYSNQPQHF.

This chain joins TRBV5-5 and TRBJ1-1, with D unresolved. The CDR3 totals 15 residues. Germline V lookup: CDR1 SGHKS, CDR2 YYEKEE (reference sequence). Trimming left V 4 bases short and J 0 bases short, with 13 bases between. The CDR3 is CASSPTRQVNTEAFF. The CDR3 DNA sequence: TGTGCCAGCAGCCCGACACGACAAGTGAACACTGAAGCTTTCTTT.

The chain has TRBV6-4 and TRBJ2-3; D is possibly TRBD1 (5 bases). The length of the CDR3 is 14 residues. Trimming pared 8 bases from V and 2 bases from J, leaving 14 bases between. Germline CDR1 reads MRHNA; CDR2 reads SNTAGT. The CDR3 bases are TGTGCCAGCTCGCCAGGGCAGGACACAGATACGCAGTATTTT. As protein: CASSPGQDTDTQYF.

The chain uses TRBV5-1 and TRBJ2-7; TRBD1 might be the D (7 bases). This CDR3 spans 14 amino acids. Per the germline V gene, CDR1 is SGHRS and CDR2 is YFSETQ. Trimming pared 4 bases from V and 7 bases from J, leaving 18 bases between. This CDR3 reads CASSIRQGGGEQYF. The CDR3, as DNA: TGCGCCAGCAGCATCCGACAGGGTGGAGGGGAGCAGTACTTC.

CDR3 DNA sequence: TGCGCCAGCAGCCAAGATGGGACAGGGGACGAGACCCAGTACTTC. Residues: CASSQDGTGDETQYF. The V call is TRBV4-1, the J call TRBJ2-5, with 10 bases that match TRBD1. V lost 0 bases, J lost 5 bases, and 3 bases stayed unmatched. Germline loops: CDR1 MGHRA, CDR2 YSYEKL. CDR3 size: 15 residues.